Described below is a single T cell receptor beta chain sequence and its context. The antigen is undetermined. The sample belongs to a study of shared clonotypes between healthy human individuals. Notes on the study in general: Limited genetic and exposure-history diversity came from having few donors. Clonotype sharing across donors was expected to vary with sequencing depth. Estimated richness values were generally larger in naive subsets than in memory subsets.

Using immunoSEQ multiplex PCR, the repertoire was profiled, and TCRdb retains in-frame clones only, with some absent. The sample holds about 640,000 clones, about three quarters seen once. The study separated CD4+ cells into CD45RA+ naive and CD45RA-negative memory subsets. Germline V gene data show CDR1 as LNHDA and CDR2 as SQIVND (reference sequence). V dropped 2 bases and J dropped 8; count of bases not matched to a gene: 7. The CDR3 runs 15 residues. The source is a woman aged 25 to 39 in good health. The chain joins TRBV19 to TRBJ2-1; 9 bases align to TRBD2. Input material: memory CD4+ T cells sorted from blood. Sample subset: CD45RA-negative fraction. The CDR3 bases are TGTGCCAGTAGTATAAAGGCGGGAGGGCCCCATGAGCAGTTCTTC. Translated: CASSIKAGGPHEQFF.